This entry lists 14 T cell receptor beta chains sequenced from one sample in a study of response to subunit inactivated influenza vaccine (dated by TCRdb to between 2018 and 2020). Library preparation employed RT-PCR. Sequencing used an Illumina HiSeq 2500. TCRdb passed the public sequencing reads through fastp at Q25 and MiXCR, retaining productive beta sequences. Here each entry gathers all rows of one CDR3 protein and keeps the most common genes and DNA. Within this sample are around 600,000 distinct CDR3 sequences, with roughly 10% of them counted one time only. The ten largest clones represent 9.5% to 11% of the sample. The same sample was also studied in work on T cells expressing NK-cell markers. As that second study puts it: TCR beta cDNA libraries were prepared using 5'RACE template switching, which introduced a universal primer site and unique molecular identifiers.

Sequenced here: PBMCs from blood, sampled on the day of vaccination. The receptors originated from a man in his fifties or sixties who received an inactivated influenza vaccine. Donor details come from another sample of the same person, matched by shared clones.

CDR3 sequence reads: CASSPYGGRETQYF. The CDR3 bases are TGTGCCAGCAGTCCCTATGGGGGGAGAGAGACCCAGTACTTC. This sequence joins TRBV27 and TRBJ2-5; maybe TRBD2 (6 bases). Deletions cut 5 bases from V and 4 bases from J, with 14 bases between. The CDR3 has 14 amino acids. CDR1 is MNHEY, CDR2 SMNVEV, per germline (reference sequence).

The chain couples TRBV20-1 to TRBJ2-7, with TRBD1 matching over 7 bases. Germline V lookup: CDR1 DFQATT, CDR2 SNEGSKA (reference sequence). V was pared by 6 bases and J by 1 base, with 9 bases of the junction left unmatched. The CDR3 sequence is 14 residues long. This chain's CDR3 is CSASPGTVSYEQYF. The DNA of the CDR3 is TGCAGTGCAAGCCCCGGGACAGTTTCCTACGAGCAGTACTTC.

This clonotype was detected many times. V usage is TRBV6-6 and J usage is TRBJ2-5; 8 positions agree with TRBD2. Looked up from germline, CDR1 is MNHNY and CDR2 is SVGAGI (reference sequence). The V gene end was trimmed by 6 bases and the J gene end by 5 bases; junction bases not matched to a gene: 5. CDR3 length: 13 amino acids. CDR3 region: CASRSGSFETQYF. The CDR3 DNA sequence: TGTGCCAGCAGGAGCGGGAGCTTTGAGACCCAGTACTTC.

J is TRBJ1-4 and V is TRBV6-4; D is unresolved. This CDR3 comprises 13 residues. V was pared by 2 bases and J by 10 bases, with 11 bases between. Looked up from germline, CDR1 is MRHNA and CDR2 is SNTAGT. The CDR3 is CASSDPPFGKLFF. The DNA of the CDR3 is TGTGCCAGCAGTGACCCACCTTTCGGAAAACTGTTTTTT.

This clonotype was seen a handful of times. J is TRBJ2-1 and V is TRBV9; 7 nucleotides agree with TRBD2. The germline V gene encodes CDR1 SGDLS and CDR2 YYNGEE. J lost 6 bases, V lost 2 bases, and 11 bases had no gene match. The CDR3 has 16 amino acids. The CDR3 here is CASSVDRQGRVNEQFF. DNA of the CDR3: TGTGCCAGCAGCGTGGACCGACAAGGGAGGGTCAATGAGCAGTTCTTC.

This clonotype was recorded at least ten times. CDR3 protein: CASSLSETQYF. The CDR3 DNA follows: TGTGCCAGCAGTTTGTCCGAGACCCAGTACTTC. The rearrangement uses TRBV12-3 or TRBV12-4 and TRBJ2-5; D is unclear. The CDR3 consists of 11 residues. Trimming shortened V by 3 bases and J by 5 bases, and 4 bases separated the two germline ends.

V and J are TRBV3-1 and TRBJ1-4, with D unclear. V gave up 4 bases and J gave up 10 bases, with 19 bases separating them. The CDR3 runs 15 residues. Germline loops: CDR1 LGHDT, CDR2 YNNKEL (reference sequence). CDR3 amino acids: CASSLGRSKVAKLFF. The DNA of the CDR3 is TGTGCCAGCAGCCTAGGACGGTCTAAGGTTGCAAAACTGTTTTTT.

This clonotype was counted only a few times. The V call is TRBV5-1, the J call TRBJ1-2; D is perhaps TRBD1 (6 bases). Germline loops: CDR1 SGHRS, CDR2 YFSETQ. The CDR3 is 14 amino acids. V was shortened by 3 bases and J by 9 bases, with 18 bases between the two germline ends. CDR3: CASSYTGSVRSYTF. CDR3 bases: TGCGCCAGCAGCTACACAGGGTCCGTTAGGAGCTACACCTTC.

This clonotype was found many times. This chain connects TRBV29-1 to TRBJ2-1; tentative D call: TRBD1 (6 bases). Trimming pared 3 bases from V and 1 base from J, leaving 13 bases between. Germline loops: CDR1 SQVTM, CDR2 ANQGSEA. The CDR3 has 15 amino acids. In nucleotides, the CDR3 is TGCAGCGTTGATATTTACAGGGTTTCCTACAATGAGCAGTTCTTC. It translates to CSVDIYRVSYNEQFF.

In its sample, this clonotype was seen many times. The chain combines TRBV27 with TRBJ2-7; no clear D gene. Per the germline V gene, CDR1 is MNHEY and CDR2 is SMNVEV (reference sequence). Trimming stripped 9 bases from V and 1 base from J, with 4 bases between. The CDR3 is 10 residues long. The CDR3 reads CASYSYEQYF. The DNA for the CDR3 is TGTGCCAGTTATTCCTACGAGCAGTACTTC.

This clonotype has only a few counts. The rearrangement links TRBV5-1 to TRBJ2-1; 7 nucleotides line up with TRBD2. This CDR3 region has 21 residues. Germline-derived CDR1 and CDR2 are SGHRS and YFSETQ. With 1 base clipped from V and 4 bases from J, the junction kept 23 bases outside the gene matches. The CDR3 sequence: CASSLKGTFERLASRYNEQFF. The CDR3, as DNA: TGCGCCAGCAGCTTGAAGGGGACTTTTGAGAGACTAGCTTCACGTTACAATGAGCAGTTCTTC. Combining the CDR3 with reference TRBV5-1 and TRBJ2-1 gives the whole variable domain KAGVTQTPRYLIKTRGQQVTLSCSPISGHRSVSWYQQTPGQGLQFLFEYFSETQRNKGNFPGRFSGRQFSNSRSEMNVSTLELGDSALYLCASSLKGTFERLASRYNEQFFGPGTRLTVL.

V gene TRBV30 combines with J gene TRBJ2-7; 8 bases match TRBD1. CDR1 GTSNPN and CDR2 SVGIG come from the germline V gene (reference sequence). V dropped 4 bases and J dropped 4; count of bases not matched to a gene: 6. The CDR3 contains 13 residues. CDR3 bases: TGTGCCTGGACAAGGACAGGGCCTTACGAGCAGTACTTC. The encoded protein is CAWTRTGPYEQYF.

Only a few counts were recorded for this clonotype. The rearrangement links TRBV18 to TRBJ2-7, with 7 nucleotides matching TRBD1. V gave up 5 bases and J gave up 3 bases; unmatched junction bases: 10. CDR1 is KGHSH, CDR2 LQKENI, per germline. This CDR3 is 15 amino acids long. The CDR3, as DNA: TGTGCCAGCTCAAACAGACCGACAGGGAACTACGAGCAGTACTTC. Its protein is CASSNRPTGNYEQYF.

This clonotype has ten or more counts. J is TRBJ1-6 and V is TRBV7-2; unclear D gene. Per germline, CDR1 SGHTA and CDR2 FQGNSA. V lost 4 bases to trimming and J lost 10 bases, with 17 bases between them. CDR3 size: 15 residues. CDR3 nucleotide sequence: TGTGCCAGCAGCTCCCGTCCCGGTGGGAAATCACCCCTCCACTTT. Amino acids: CASSSRPGGKSPLHF.